The rows below give T cell receptor beta chains drawn from one sample of a study of T cell changes during pregnancy in multiple sclerosis. This table comes from immunoSEQ multiplex PCR, and its TCRdb copy is limited to in-frame clones, with some not included. The sample contains around 70,000 clones, about 91% of which appear only once. The material was peripheral blood, obtained after pregnancy. The receptors stem from a female donor with multiple sclerosis, enrolled in a pregnancy study. CDR3s include the opening cysteine and the closing phenylalanine or tryptophan. The D gene is left open where the match is weak. Size is stated for part of the rows, as once, few or many counts, or as a class when the clone is expanded.

>TRBD2|TRBV15|NA|TRBJ2-1
TGTGCCACCAGCAGAGCCGGACTAGCATTGGGCGATGAGCAGTTCTTC
CATSRAGLALGDEQFF
>NA|TRBV28|once|TRBJ1-3
TGTGCCAGCAGCCCAGGTCATTCTGGAAACACCATATATTTT
CASSPGHSGNTIYF
>NA|TRBV7-5|few|TRBJ2-2
TGTGCCAGAAGCTTAGAAGAGGGAGCGAGGAGAACCGGGGAGCTGTTTTTT
CARSLEEGARRTGELFF
>NA|TRBV28|once|TRBJ2-7
TGTGCCGCCGGGGTGACTAGACCCTACTTC
CAAGVTRPYF
>NA|TRBV5-1|once|TRBJ2-2
TGCGCCAGCAGCCGGGATCGGGCTAACACCGGGGAGCTGTTTTTT
CASSRDRANTGELFF
>TRBD1|TRBV2|NA|TRBJ2-2
TGTGCCAGCAAATTATGGGGTCCCGGGACAGGGAGGAAGCCCGGGGAGCTGTTTTTT
CASKLWGPGTGRKPGELFF
>TRBD2|TRBV5-1|NA|TRBJ2-1
TGCGCCAGCAGCTTGGCCCCCTCTAGCGGCAATGAGCAGTTCTTC
CASSLAPSSGNEQFF
>NA|TRBV30|NA|TRBJ2-7
TGTGCCTGGAGTCCACGGGAGACATACGAGCAGTACTTC
CAWSPRETYEQYF
>NA|TRBV4-1|NA|TRBJ2-7
TGCGCCAGCAGCCAAGCCATAACTAGCTACTCCTACGAGCAGTACTTC
CASSQAITSYSYEQYF
>NA|TRBV7-2|NA|TRBJ2-1
TGTGCCAGCAGCTCCGGGACAAGCAACGGGAATGAGCAGTTCTTC
CASSSGTSNGNEQFF
>NA|TRBV10-3|NA|TRBJ1-2
TGTGCCATCAGCGGGACGGGAGCTAACTATGGCTACACCTTC
CAISGTGANYGYTF
>NA|TRBV7-3|NA|TRBJ2-5
TGTGCCAGCAGCTTATACGGGAGTGAGACCCAGTACTTC
CASSLYGSETQYF
>TRBD1|TRBV30|NA|TRBJ2-1
TGTGCCTGCCAGACAGGGACATACAATGAGCAGTTCTTC
CACQTGTYNEQFF
>TRBD1|TRBV30|NA|TRBJ1-1
TGTGCCTGGAGTCTGGGCGGACAGGGCACTGAAGCTTTCTTT
CAWSLGGQGTEAFF
>TRBD2|TRBV9|NA|TRBJ2-3
TGTGCCAGCAGCTTTAGCGGGAGTGGCCGGGTGGATACGCAGTATTTT
CASSFSGSGRVDTQYF
>TRBD1|TRBV7-4|NA|TRBJ2-7
TGTGCCAGCAGCTCCCCCACAGGGGAACTCTACGAGCAGTACTTC
CASSSPTGELYEQYF
>TRBD2|TRBV7-2|NA|TRBJ2-7
TGTGCCAGCAGCCGGACTAGCGGGAGCTCCTACGAGCAGTACTTC
CASSRTSGSSYEQYF
>NA|TRBV7-9|NA|TRBJ2-7
TGTGCCAGCAGCTTTACAGGCGATGCCTACGAGCAGTACTTC
CASSFTGDAYEQYF
>NA|TRBV2|NA|TRBJ1-1
TGTGCCACCCCGGGGGGGGCGGACACTGAAGCTTTCTTT
CATPGGADTEAFF
>TRBD2|TRBV7-8|NA|TRBJ2-7
TGTGCCAGCAGCGGATTAGCGGGGTCCTACGAGCAGTACTTC
CASSGLAGSYEQYF
>NA|TRBV13|NA|TRBJ2-1
TGTGCCAGCAGCTTAGAGGCCCTAGCGTTAGTGAACAATGAGCAGTTCTTC
CASSLEALALVNNEQFF
>TRBD1|TRBV5-4|NA|TRBJ1-2
TGTGCCAGCAGCTTCGACAGGGGAGGGTATGGCTACACCTTC
CASSFDRGGYGYTF
>TRBD2|TRBV5-1|NA|TRBJ2-1
TGCGCCAGCAGCTTGGAACTAGCGGGAAACAATGAGCAGTTCTTC
CASSLELAGNNEQFF
>NA|TRBV14|NA|TRBJ2-1
TGTGCCAGCAGCCGACCGGGACAGGAGCTGGCGGGAGGGGACAATGAGCAGTTCTTC
CASSRPGQELAGGDNEQFF
>TRBD1|TRBV18|NA|TRBJ2-3
TGTGCCAGCTCACCACCGGGGACAGGGGCTTCAGATACGCAGTATTTT
CASSPPGTGASDTQYF
>NA|TRBV6-4|NA|TRBJ2-1
TGTGCCAGCAGCCCGGGAGCTCCACCTTACAATGAGCAGTTCTTC
CASSPGAPPYNEQFF
>TRBD1|TRBV4-3|once|TRBJ2-6
TGCGCCAGCAGCCATAGACAGGGCGCCGGGGCCAACGTCCTGACTTTC
CASSHRQGAGANVLTF
>NA|TRBV15|NA|TRBJ1-2
TGTGCCACCAGCAGAGATATTATGGGCAGGGAATTCTATGGCTACACCTTC
CATSRDIMGREFYGYTF
>NA|TRBV7-6|NA|TRBJ2-7
TGTGCCAGCAGCTTAGAGGGAGAGGGTGTCGCCTACGAGCAGTACTTC
CASSLEGEGVAYEQYF
>NA|TRBV18|NA|TRBJ2-1
TGTGCCAGCTCACCCTCGGAGGGTGAGCAGTTCTTC
CASSPSEGEQFF
>TRBD2|TRBV9|NA|TRBJ2-3
TGTGCCAGCAGCGCCCTAAGCGGGAGGGCTGAAGATACGCAGTATTTT
CASSALSGRAEDTQYF
>NA|TRBV4-3|NA|TRBJ2-2
TGCGCCAGCAGCCAAAGACAGCCTATGAACACCGGGGAGCTGTTTTTT
CASSQRQPMNTGELFF
>NA|TRBV5-4|NA|TRBJ2-3
TGTGCCAGCAGCTTAAGAGGCACAGATACGCAGTATTTT
CASSLRGTDTQYF
>TRBD1|TRBV7-9|NA|TRBJ1-2
TGTGCCAGCAGCTTCGGGACAGGGGCCGGTAACTATGGCTACACCTTC
CASSFGTGAGNYGYTF
>TRBD2|TRBV7-9|NA|TRBJ2-1
TGTGCCAGCAGCCCGGGGAGGGTAAACAATGAGCAGTTCTTC
CASSPGRVNNEQFF
>NA|TRBV5-8|NA|TRBJ1-5
TGTGCCAGCAGCTTATCCCTCGGTGTCTGGTTTAGCAATCAGCCCCAGCATTTT
CASSLSLGVWFSNQPQHF
>NA|TRBV7-8|NA|TRBJ2-7
TGTGCCAGCAGCTCCGAGCAAGCAACAGGGAACCACGAGCAGTACTTC
CASSSEQATGNHEQYF
>NA|TRBV11-2|NA|TRBJ2-3
TGTGCCAGCAGACCGGTCGGTTACGGCGGGGTATATACGCAGTATTTT
CASRPVGYGGVYTQYF
>TRBD1|TRBV7-8|NA|TRBJ2-5
TGTGCCAGCAGCCCCGGGACAGGGGGGTACCAAGAGACCCAGTACTTC
CASSPGTGGYQETQYF
>TRBD1|TRBV18|NA|TRBJ2-7
TGTGCCAGCTCACCACCCGGGACAGGCCCATACGAGCAGTACTTC
CASSPPGTGPYEQYF
>TRBD2|TRBV5-4|NA|TRBJ2-1
TGTGCCAGCTCCCCCCAGGCTAGCGGGAGAAATGAGCAGTTCTTC
CASSPQASGRNEQFF
>NA|TRBV28|NA|TRBJ1-2
TGTGCCAGCAGCCTCATCCCAGGGTTCTATGGCTACACCTTC
CASSLIPGFYGYTF
>TRBD1|TRBV13|NA|TRBJ2-3
TGTGCCAGCAGCTTAAGGGACAGGGCCCCCACAGATACGCAGTATTTT
CASSLRDRAPTDTQYF